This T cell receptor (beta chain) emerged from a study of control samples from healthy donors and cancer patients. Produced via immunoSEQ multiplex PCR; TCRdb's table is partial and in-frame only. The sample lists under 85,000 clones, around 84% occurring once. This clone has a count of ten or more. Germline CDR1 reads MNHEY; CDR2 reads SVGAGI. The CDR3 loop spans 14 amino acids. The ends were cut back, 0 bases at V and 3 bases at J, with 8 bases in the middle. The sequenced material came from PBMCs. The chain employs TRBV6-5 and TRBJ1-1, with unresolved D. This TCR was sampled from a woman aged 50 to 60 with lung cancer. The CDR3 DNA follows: TGTGCCAGCAGTTACTCGGGGTCGTACACTGAAGCTTTCTTT. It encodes CASSYSGSYTEAFF.